Each of the 12 T cell receptor beta chains below was sequenced from the same sample in a study of blood T cell repertoires in COVID-19. Repertoires were generated with immunoSEQ multiplex PCR, while TCRdb's copy carries only in-frame clones and drops some. The sample has 110,000 or so clones; over 65% are singletons. What was sequenced was peripheral blood. The source of these receptors is a woman between 40 and 50 years old with acute or convalescent COVID-19.

Written as DNA, the CDR3 is TGTGCCAGCAGCTTAGGTAGGGGTAGGGGCACTGAAGCTTTCTTT. This gives the protein CASSLGRGRGTEAFF. The chain couples TRBV7-9 to TRBJ1-1; maybe TRBD1 (5 bases). The V gene lost 1 base and the J gene lost 4 bases, with 13 bases spanning the gap. The length of the CDR3 is 15 residues. Germline V CDR1 and CDR2: SEHNR, FQNEAQ (reference sequence).

The gene calls are TRBV5-5 and TRBJ2-3, with 9 bases aligning to TRBD2. The CDR3 sequence is 17 residues long. CDR1 SGHKS and CDR2 YYEKEE come from the germline V gene (reference sequence). V shed 3 bases and J 5 bases; nucleotides not matched to a gene: 13. The CDR3, as DNA: TGTGCCAGCAGCTCCCCGGGAGGCGGGGGGGCCAAAGATACGCAGTATTTT. It specifies CASSSPGGGGAKDTQYF.

This sequence joins TRBV29-1 and TRBJ2-1, with TRBD2 matching over 7 bases. CDR3 length: 14 residues. Germline CDR1 is SQVTM and CDR2 is ANQGSEA. V dropped 7 bases and J dropped 7; count of bases not matched to a gene: 13. CDR3 nucleotides: TGCAGCGCTAGCGCGGCGGGGGTTTATAATGAGCAGTTCTTC. Translated, it gives CSASAAGVYNEQFF.

The chain recombines TRBV28 with TRBJ2-3, with 9 bases identical to TRBD2. The length of the CDR3 is 15 residues. The V gene's germline CDR1 is MDHEN and CDR2 SYDVKM. V was clipped by 5 bases and J by 2 bases; unmatched bases: 5. CDR3 in amino acids: CASSPLAGVTDTQYF. CDR3 in DNA: TGTGCCAGCAGTCCCTTAGCGGGGGTCACAGATACGCAGTATTTT. Complete variable domain (other parts from reference TRBV28 and TRBJ2-3): DVKVTQSSRYLVKRTGEKVFLECVQDMDHENMFWYRQDPGLGLRLIYFSYDVKMKEKGDIPEGYSVSREKKERFSLILESASTNQTSMYLCASSPLAGVTDTQYFGPGTRLTVL.

The chain uses TRBV6-5 and TRBJ2-3, with D perhaps matching TRBD1 (6 bases). V dropped 6 bases and J dropped 0 bases, with 10 bases sitting between them. The CDR3 has 14 amino acids. Per the germline V gene, CDR1 is MNHEY and CDR2 is SVGAGI. CDR3 coding DNA: TGTGCCAGCAGACGGACAGAGAGCACAGATACGCAGTATTTT. It translates to CASRRTESTDTQYF.

This rearrangement joins TRBV13 to TRBJ2-5; 9 bases map to TRBD1. Germline V CDR1 and CDR2: PRHDT, FYEKMQ (reference sequence). CDR3 length: 14 amino acids. Trimming took 0 bases from V and 5 from J; bases not matched to a gene: 1. CDR3 DNA sequence: TGTGCCAGCAGCTTAGGACAGGGGGCGGAGACCCAGTACTTC. Protein product: CASSLGQGAETQYF.

V is TRBV7-9 and J is TRBJ1-2, with 8 bases fitting TRBD1. CDR1 and CDR2 from the germline V gene are SEHNR and FQNEAQ (reference sequence). V lost 1 base, J lost 5 bases, and 3 bases stayed unmatched. The CDR3 has 14 residues. CDR3: CASSLDRQGYGYTF. The DNA for the CDR3 is TGTGCCAGCAGCTTAGACCGACAGGGGTATGGCTACACCTTC.

The chain recombines TRBV7-9 with TRBJ1-2; no firm D call. CDR3 length: 14 amino acids. Germline V gives CDR1 SEHNR, CDR2 FQNEAQ (reference sequence). V was clipped by 4 bases and J by 6 bases, with 15 bases between them. In nucleotides, the CDR3 is TGTGCCAGCAGCTCACCCCCAGACACTGATGGCTACACCTTC. Its protein is CASSSPPDTDGYTF.

J is TRBJ1-2 and V is TRBV5-1; D is unresolved. The CDR3 has 16 residues. Germline-derived CDR1 and CDR2 are SGHRS and YFSETQ. The V and J ends lost 0 bases and 0 bases respectively, with 12 bases between them. CDR3 DNA sequence: TGCGCCAGCAGCTTGGCTACCATTCCTACTAACTATGGCTACACCTTC. It encodes CASSLATIPTNYGYTF.

The chain links TRBV2 to TRBJ1-2, with a weak D call TRBD1 (5 bases). The CDR3 length is 12 residues. V was pared by 7 bases and J by 8 bases, with 14 bases between. CDR1 and CDR2 from the germline V gene are SNHLY and FYNNEI. CDR3 DNA sequence: TGTGCCAGCAATCCCGACCGGGGGGGCTACACCTTC. Protein product: CASNPDRGGYTF.

CDR3 sequence reads: CASSSSAGNEQFF. CDR3 coding DNA: TGTGCCAGTAGTTCTTCAGCGGGCAATGAGCAGTTCTTC. The rearrangement joins TRBV19 to TRBJ2-1; maybe TRBD2 (6 bases). CDR1 is LNHDA, CDR2 SQIVND, per germline (reference sequence). This CDR3 is 13 amino acids long. The ends were cut back, 5 bases at V and 6 bases at J, with 11 bases in the middle.

V and J are TRBV18 and TRBJ2-3; tentatively, D is TRBD1 (5 bases). The CDR3 length is 12 residues. Germline V gene data show CDR1 as KGHSH and CDR2 as LQKENI. The V end lost 6 bases, the J end lost 9 bases, and 13 bases lay between the germline ends. CDR3 DNA sequence: TGTGCCAGCTCGAAGGGCCAGGGAACGCAGTATTTT. This codes for CASSKGQGTQYF.